This T cell receptor beta chain was recorded in a study of blood T cells in healthy people across ages. Primed by a sample-barcoded 5' primer and a J-beta primer mix, a second PCR proceeded for about 7 to 11 cycles. Each cDNA molecule was tagged by a template-switch adaptor with 12 random nucleotides. A single record per CDR3 protein comes from TCRdb applying MiXCR to the 5' RACE reads. The data contain about 570,000 distinct CDR3 sequences, 27% of them singletons. The CDR3 is made up of 13 amino acids. The germline V gene encodes CDR1 LGHDT and CDR2 YNNKEL (reference sequence). V lost 8 bases and J 0 bases, leaving 8 bases between the germline ends.

The clonotype comes from a woman aged 70 to 79 in good health. The source material was blood. The chain links TRBV3-1 to TRBJ2-1; D is perhaps TRBD2 (5 bases). Written as DNA, the CDR3 is TGTGCCAGCTCTAGCCCCTCCTACAATGAGCAGTTCTTC. Protein: CASSSPSYNEQFF.